This is a list of T cell receptor beta chains from one sample in a study of blood T cell repertoires in COVID-19. Using immunoSEQ multiplex PCR, the repertoire was profiled, and TCRdb retains in-frame clones only, with some absent. The sample records some 240,000 clones, approximately 79% being singletons. The sample was PBMCs or T cells enriched from blood (not recorded which). The origin of the receptors is a man under 40 with acute COVID-19. Both conserved end residues are part of each CDR3. Fields, in order: D gene, V gene, J gene, CDR3 length, clone size, CDR3 DNA, CDR3 protein. The D gene is left open where the match is weak. For some rows the clone size is stated as once, few or many, or as a class when expanded; others skip it.

d_gene: TRBD2; v_gene: TRBV27; j_gene: TRBJ2-3; len: 15; abundance: -; CDR3nt: TGTGCCACCACCTCTAGCGGTCGGGGCGGAGGGCCGCAGTATTTT; CDR3aa: CATTSSGRGGGPQYF
d_gene: -; v_gene: TRBV28; j_gene: TRBJ1-1; len: 13; abundance: -; CDR3nt: TGTGCCAGCAGCCGAGGGGGTGGGACTGAAGCTTTCTTT; CDR3aa: CASSRGGGTEAFF
d_gene: TRBD2; v_gene: TRBV27; j_gene: TRBJ2-1; len: 12; abundance: -; CDR3nt: TGTGCCAGCAGTTGGGGGGGAAAGGAGCAGTTCTTC; CDR3aa: CASSWGGKEQFF
d_gene: -; v_gene: TRBV7-9; j_gene: TRBJ1-1; len: 12; abundance: -; CDR3nt: TGTGCCAGCGAATATATTGGGAGAGAAGCTTTCTTT; CDR3aa: CASEYIGREAFF
d_gene: -; v_gene: TRBV6-5; j_gene: TRBJ1-3; len: 15; abundance: -; CDR3nt: TGTGCCAGCAGGTCACAGGGCAACTCTGGAAACACCATATATTTT; CDR3aa: CASRSQGNSGNTIYF
d_gene: -; v_gene: TRBV4-1; j_gene: TRBJ2-1; len: 12; abundance: -; CDR3nt: TGCGCCAGCAACCAAGATCGCGGTGAGCAGTTCTTC; CDR3aa: CASNQDRGEQFF
d_gene: -; v_gene: TRBV19; j_gene: TRBJ1-2; len: 12; abundance: -; CDR3nt: TGTGCCAGTGGCCAGGGGCACTATGGCTACACCTTC; CDR3aa: CASGQGHYGYTF
d_gene: -; v_gene: TRBV30; j_gene: TRBJ1-6; len: 13; abundance: -; CDR3nt: TGTGCCTGGAGTCTACGGGAGTATTCACCCCTCCACTTT; CDR3aa: CAWSLREYSPLHF
d_gene: -; v_gene: TRBV3-1/TRBV3-2; j_gene: TRBJ1-5; len: 13; abundance: -; CDR3nt: TGTGCCAGCAGCCAAATTACTGGTCAGCCCCAGCATTTT; CDR3aa: CASSQITGQPQHF
d_gene: TRBD1; v_gene: TRBV11-2; j_gene: TRBJ1-2; len: 15; abundance: -; CDR3nt: TGTGCCAGCAGCGAAACAGGGGTAAACAACTATGGCTACACCTTC; CDR3aa: CASSETGVNNYGYTF
d_gene: -; v_gene: TRBV29-1; j_gene: TRBJ1-2; len: 13; abundance: -; CDR3nt: TGCAGCGCTGGCGGGACTAACTCCTATGGCTACACCTTC; CDR3aa: CSAGGTNSYGYTF
d_gene: TRBD2; v_gene: TRBV12-5; j_gene: TRBJ2-1; len: 16; abundance: -; CDR3nt: TGTGCTAGTGGTTTGACACTAGCGGGGGGTTTGAATGAGCAGTTCTTC; CDR3aa: CASGLTLAGGLNEQFF
d_gene: -; v_gene: TRBV7-9; j_gene: TRBJ1-6; len: 14; abundance: once; CDR3nt: TGTGCCAGCAGCTCGGACACCACCAATTCACCCCTCCACTTT; CDR3aa: CASSSDTTNSPLHF
d_gene: TRBD2; v_gene: TRBV7-3; j_gene: TRBJ2-1; len: 16; abundance: -; CDR3nt: TGTGCCAGCAGCCCGCATAAGCGGGAGGGCCTCAATGAGCAGTTCTTC; CDR3aa: CASSPHKREGLNEQFF
d_gene: TRBD1; v_gene: TRBV29-1; j_gene: TRBJ1-3; len: 14; abundance: -; CDR3nt: TGCAGCGTGCAGCCGGGACAGGCTGGAAACACCATATATTTT; CDR3aa: CSVQPGQAGNTIYF
d_gene: -; v_gene: TRBV6-4; j_gene: TRBJ2-2; len: 15; abundance: -; CDR3nt: TGTGCCAGCAGTGACTCGGCAGCGAACACCGGGGAGCTGTTTTTT; CDR3aa: CASSDSAANTGELFF
d_gene: -; v_gene: TRBV7-9; j_gene: TRBJ1-1; len: 13; abundance: few; CDR3nt: TGTGCCAGCAGCTTGTCAGGGAACACTGAAGCTTTCTTT; CDR3aa: CASSLSGNTEAFF
d_gene: -; v_gene: TRBV5-1; j_gene: TRBJ1-2; len: 13; abundance: -; CDR3nt: TGTGCCAGCAGCTCACAGGGCCTCTATGGCTACACCTTC; CDR3aa: CASSSQGLYGYTF
d_gene: -; v_gene: TRBV3-1/TRBV3-2; j_gene: TRBJ2-5; len: 14; abundance: once; CDR3nt: TGTGCCAGCAGCCAAGTATCGAGCGGTGAGACCCAGTACTTC; CDR3aa: CASSQVSSGETQYF
d_gene: -; v_gene: TRBV9; j_gene: TRBJ2-1; len: 14; abundance: -; CDR3nt: TGTGCCAGCAGCGTTCGACTAGGTCGGAACGAGCAGTTCTTC; CDR3aa: CASSVRLGRNEQFF
d_gene: -; v_gene: TRBV20-1; j_gene: TRBJ1-4; len: 11; abundance: -; CDR3nt: TGCAGTGCTTCCGGGAATGAAAAACTGTTTTTT; CDR3aa: CSASGNEKLFF
d_gene: TRBD1; v_gene: TRBV9; j_gene: TRBJ1-6; len: 14; abundance: -; CDR3nt: TGTGCCAGCAGCGTCGCAGGGGGCTTTTCACCCCTCCACTTT; CDR3aa: CASSVAGGFSPLHF
d_gene: -; v_gene: TRBV7-3; j_gene: TRBJ1-1; len: 13; abundance: -; CDR3nt: TGTGCCAGCAGCTCCCAGGACGGGGCTGAAGCTTTCTTT; CDR3aa: CASSSQDGAEAFF
d_gene: TRBD2; v_gene: TRBV2; j_gene: TRBJ2-2; len: 14; abundance: -; CDR3nt: TGTGCCAGTCGCGGGGGGCGGGACACCGGGGAGCTGTTTTTT; CDR3aa: CASRGGRDTGELFF
d_gene: TRBD2; v_gene: TRBV5-1; j_gene: TRBJ2-1; len: 13; abundance: -; CDR3nt: TGCGCCAGCACCCGGGGGGGTCCCGACGAGCAGTTCTTC; CDR3aa: CASTRGGPDEQFF
d_gene: -; v_gene: TRBV2; j_gene: TRBJ2-1; len: 14; abundance: -; CDR3nt: TGTGCCAGCAGTGCATCAGGGATGGCGAATGAGCAGTTCTTC; CDR3aa: CASSASGMANEQFF
d_gene: TRBD2; v_gene: TRBV24-1; j_gene: TRBJ2-1; len: 16; abundance: -; CDR3nt: TGTGCCACCAGTGATTTCGGCGGGAGGGCCCGGGGTGAGCAGTTCTTC; CDR3aa: CATSDFGGRARGEQFF
d_gene: TRBD1; v_gene: TRBV9; j_gene: TRBJ1-4; len: 16; abundance: many; CDR3nt: TGTGCCAGCAGCGTAGGGACAGGGTCATCTAATGAAAAACTGTTTTTT; CDR3aa: CASSVGTGSSNEKLFF
d_gene: -; v_gene: TRBV18; j_gene: TRBJ2-6; len: 15; abundance: few; CDR3nt: TGTGCCAGCTCACCAGACAGGTCTGGGGCCAACGTCCTGACTTTC; CDR3aa: CASSPDRSGANVLTF
d_gene: -; v_gene: TRBV5-4; j_gene: TRBJ1-6; len: 15; abundance: -; CDR3nt: TGTGCCAGCAGCTTGGATCGACTTTATAATTCACCCCTCCACTTT; CDR3aa: CASSLDRLYNSPLHF
d_gene: -; v_gene: TRBV11-3; j_gene: TRBJ1-1; len: 13; abundance: once; CDR3nt: TGTGCCAGCAGCTTAGAGGTCAGGATAAAGGCTTTCTTT; CDR3aa: CASSLEVRIKAFF
d_gene: TRBD1; v_gene: TRBV28; j_gene: TRBJ2-5; len: 13; abundance: -; CDR3nt: TGTGCCAGCACCCCCGGGACAGGGGAGACCCAGTACTTC; CDR3aa: CASTPGTGETQYF
d_gene: -; v_gene: TRBV9; j_gene: TRBJ1-2; len: 12; abundance: -; CDR3nt: TGTGCCAGCAGCGACCGGGTCTATGGCTACACCTTC; CDR3aa: CASSDRVYGYTF
d_gene: -; v_gene: TRBV6-1; j_gene: TRBJ1-6; len: 15; abundance: -; CDR3nt: TGTGCCAGCAGTGATTTGGGCATGAATAATTCACCCCTCCACTTT; CDR3aa: CASSDLGMNNSPLHF
d_gene: -; v_gene: TRBV6-6; j_gene: TRBJ1-3; len: 15; abundance: -; CDR3nt: TGTGCCAGCAGTTCGGGGATCGCGGCCGGAAACACCATATATTTT; CDR3aa: CASSSGIAAGNTIYF
d_gene: TRBD1; v_gene: TRBV15; j_gene: TRBJ1-5; len: 15; abundance: -; CDR3nt: TGTGCCACCAGCAGAGACAGGGGGTTCAATCAGCCCCAGCATTTT; CDR3aa: CATSRDRGFNQPQHF
d_gene: TRBD2; v_gene: TRBV11-2; j_gene: TRBJ2-3; len: 15; abundance: -; CDR3nt: TGTGCCAGCAGCTCCGATAGCGGGGGCACAGATACGCAGTATTTT; CDR3aa: CASSSDSGGTDTQYF
d_gene: TRBD1; v_gene: TRBV5-6; j_gene: TRBJ2-2; len: 15; abundance: -; CDR3nt: TGTGCCAGCAGCCCTAGACAGGGGGCCGCCGGGGAGCTGTTTTTT; CDR3aa: CASSPRQGAAGELFF
d_gene: -; v_gene: TRBV18; j_gene: TRBJ2-2; len: 16; abundance: -; CDR3nt: TGTGCCAGCTCACCAGCGGCAGCCTTCCGGGACGGGGAGCTGTTTTTT; CDR3aa: CASSPAAAFRDGELFF
d_gene: -; v_gene: TRBV10-1; j_gene: TRBJ1-1; len: 13; abundance: -; CDR3nt: TGCGCCAGCAGGACAGACATGAACACTGAAGCTTTCTTT; CDR3aa: CASRTDMNTEAFF
d_gene: -; v_gene: TRBV6-5; j_gene: TRBJ1-6; len: 11; abundance: -; CDR3nt: TGTGCCCACGGGGGTAATTCACCCCTCCACTTT; CDR3aa: CAHGGNSPLHF
d_gene: -; v_gene: TRBV7-2; j_gene: TRBJ1-2; len: 13; abundance: few; CDR3nt: TGTGCCAGCAGCTCCCAGATAACATATGGCTACACCTTC; CDR3aa: CASSSQITYGYTF
d_gene: TRBD1; v_gene: TRBV5-1; j_gene: TRBJ2-2; len: 18; abundance: -; CDR3nt: TGCGCCAGCAGCTTAAACAGGGGAGTCCTCCAAAATACCGGGGAGCTGTTTTTT; CDR3aa: CASSLNRGVLQNTGELFF
d_gene: -; v_gene: TRBV4-1; j_gene: TRBJ2-3; len: 15; abundance: -; CDR3nt: TGCGCCAGCAGCCAATCGGGCAGGGGCACAGATACGCAGTATTTT; CDR3aa: CASSQSGRGTDTQYF
d_gene: -; v_gene: TRBV19; j_gene: TRBJ1-3; len: 17; abundance: -; CDR3nt: TGTGCCAGTAAATCGATGGGGCTTCGGAGCTCTGGAAACACCATATATTTT; CDR3aa: CASKSMGLRSSGNTIYF
d_gene: TRBD1; v_gene: TRBV7-8; j_gene: TRBJ1-5; len: 16; abundance: once; CDR3nt: TGTGCCAGCAGCTCCGGGACAGCCTTAGTCAATCAGCCCCAGCATTTT; CDR3aa: CASSSGTALVNQPQHF
d_gene: TRBD1; v_gene: TRBV5-1; j_gene: TRBJ1-2; len: 13; abundance: once; CDR3nt: TGCGCCAGCAACCCGGACAGGAACTATGGCTACACCTTC; CDR3aa: CASNPDRNYGYTF
d_gene: TRBD1; v_gene: TRBV11-2; j_gene: TRBJ1-6; len: 19; abundance: -; CDR3nt: TGTGCCAGCAGCTTATTGTGGTTGCCAGGGGGACACTCAAATTCACCCCTCCACTTT; CDR3aa: CASSLLWLPGGHSNSPLHF
d_gene: -; v_gene: TRBV5-1; j_gene: TRBJ2-3; len: 16; abundance: -; CDR3nt: TGTGCCAGCAGCTCCTACTATGCTTTAAGCACAGATACGCAGTATTTT; CDR3aa: CASSSYYALSTDTQYF
d_gene: TRBD1; v_gene: TRBV5-1; j_gene: TRBJ1-4; len: 14; abundance: -; CDR3nt: TGCGCCAGCAGCTCGGACAGGGAAGGTGAAAAACTGTTTTTT; CDR3aa: CASSSDREGEKLFF
d_gene: -; v_gene: TRBV9; j_gene: TRBJ2-2; len: 15; abundance: once; CDR3nt: TGTGCCAGCAGCGTAGGACTAGCGAACACCGGGGAGCTGTTTTTT; CDR3aa: CASSVGLANTGELFF
d_gene: TRBD1; v_gene: TRBV5-4; j_gene: TRBJ2-5; len: 14; abundance: -; CDR3nt: TGTGCCAGCACCGAAGTCGACAGGGGGATGCCCCAGTACTTC; CDR3aa: CASTEVDRGMPQYF
d_gene: -; v_gene: TRBV19; j_gene: TRBJ1-2; len: 12; abundance: -; CDR3nt: TGTGCCACCCTGGGGGGACTCTATGGCTACACCTTC; CDR3aa: CATLGGLYGYTF
d_gene: -; v_gene: TRBV5-4; j_gene: TRBJ1-3; len: 16; abundance: -; CDR3nt: TGTGCCAGCAGCATGACGAGGCCTACGCCAGGAAACACCATATATTTT; CDR3aa: CASSMTRPTPGNTIYF
d_gene: TRBD2; v_gene: TRBV24-1; j_gene: TRBJ2-2; len: 16; abundance: -; CDR3nt: TGTGCCACCAGTGATACGGGACTAGCGGGACCCGGGGAGCTGTTTTTT; CDR3aa: CATSDTGLAGPGELFF